This is a list of T cell receptor beta chains from one sample in a study of cytomegalovirus exposure and HLA in healthy donors. Produced via immunoSEQ multiplex PCR; TCRdb's table is partial and in-frame only. Its clone listing holds 160,000 or so clones. The sequencing input was PBMCs. Receptors originate from a man younger than 40 in good health and CMV-seronegative. Each CDR3 is given with its conserved first and last residue. The D gene is left open where the match is weak.

V: TRBV27
D: NA
J: TRBJ1-4
DNA: TGTGCCAGCAGTCATCCGGGTAATGAAAAACTGTTTTTT
CDR3: CASSHPGNEKLFF

V: TRBV9
D: NA
J: TRBJ2-7
DNA: TGTGCCAGCAGCCCAAACAACTACGAGCAGTACTTC
CDR3: CASSPNNYEQYF

V: TRBV7-2
D: NA
J: TRBJ2-7
DNA: TGTGCCAGCAGCCTACGGAACCCGGGTGCCTACGAGCAGTACTTC
CDR3: CASSLRNPGAYEQYF

V: TRBV18
D: TRBD1
J: TRBJ2-7
DNA: TGTGCCAGCTCACTGGGACAGGGCCTCTACGAGCAGTACTTC
CDR3: CASSLGQGLYEQYF

V: TRBV9
D: NA
J: TRBJ1-1
DNA: TGTGCCAGCAGTGTGGTTGGCGGGGTAACTGAAGCTTTCTTT
CDR3: CASSVVGGVTEAFF

V: TRBV4-2
D: TRBD1
J: TRBJ1-1
DNA: TGTGCCAGCAGCCAAGTTACAGGGGCGCGCACTGAAGCTTTCTTT
CDR3: CASSQVTGARTEAFF

V: TRBV4-3
D: NA
J: TRBJ1-2
DNA: TGCGCCAGCAGCCAAGATAAGAGACAGGCAGGAGGCTATGGCTACACCTTC
CDR3: CASSQDKRQAGGYGYTF

V: TRBV5-1
D: TRBD2
J: TRBJ2-2
DNA: TGCGCCAGCAGCTTGAATAGCGGGAGCGGCGGGGAGCTGTTTTTT
CDR3: CASSLNSGSGGELFF

V: TRBV19
D: TRBD2
J: TRBJ2-1
DNA: TGTGCCAGTAGGCCCGGGACTAGCGGCAACAATGAGCAGTTCTTC
CDR3: CASRPGTSGNNEQFF

V: TRBV6-1
D: NA
J: TRBJ2-7
DNA: TGTGCCAGCAGTGCCCAAAGCGGTGGAGGGACCTACGAGCAGTACTTC
CDR3: CASSAQSGGGTYEQYF

V: TRBV6-4
D: TRBD1
J: TRBJ1-1
DNA: TGTGCCAGCAGCGCGGACAGGGCGGGAACTGAAGCTTTCTTT
CDR3: CASSADRAGTEAFF

V: TRBV13
D: NA
J: TRBJ2-7
DNA: TGTGCCAGCAGCTCTACTCGCGAAAGCTCCTACGAGCAGTACTTC
CDR3: CASSSTRESSYEQYF

V: TRBV11-2
D: NA
J: TRBJ1-3
DNA: TGTGCCAGCGCTTCCGACCCAGGGTTCGCTGGAAACACCATATATTTT
CDR3: CASASDPGFAGNTIYF

V: TRBV6-1
D: NA
J: TRBJ1-2
DNA: TGTGCCAGCAGTGAACCTCTCTCGACAGCCCGCTATTCAGGCTACACCTTC
CDR3: CASSEPLSTARYSGYTF

V: TRBV4-1
D: TRBD1
J: TRBJ2-7
DNA: TGCGCCAGCAGCGGGACAGGGTACGACGAGCAGTACTTC
CDR3: CASSGTGYDEQYF

V: TRBV10-3
D: TRBD1
J: TRBJ1-3
DNA: TGTGCCATCAGTACCCGGGACAGGGATCCTTCGGGAAACACCATATATTTT
CDR3: CAISTRDRDPSGNTIYF

V: TRBV6-5
D: NA
J: TRBJ2-4
DNA: TGTGCCAGCAGTTACTCAGCGACAGACAAAAACATTCAGTACTTC
CDR3: CASSYSATDKNIQYF

V: TRBV27
D: TRBD1
J: TRBJ2-3
DNA: TGTGCCAGTTCAGGGGGATGGGCAGATACGCAGTATTTT
CDR3: CASSGGWADTQYF

V: TRBV5-1
D: TRBD2
J: TRBJ2-1
DNA: TGCGCCAGCAGCTTCATAGCGGGAGGCCTCGCCTACAATGAGCAGTTCTTC
CDR3: CASSFIAGGLAYNEQFF

V: TRBV9
D: NA
J: TRBJ1-3
DNA: TGTGCCAGCAGCGTAGCGTTAGGGGCTGGAAACACCATATATTTT
CDR3: CASSVALGAGNTIYF

V: TRBV6-1
D: TRBD2
J: TRBJ2-3
DNA: TGTGCCAGCAGTGCGGGGACTAGCGGGATAATGAGCACAGATACGCAGTATTTT
CDR3: CASSAGTSGIMSTDTQYF

V: TRBV10-1
D: TRBD2
J: TRBJ2-7
DNA: TGCGCCAGCAGTGAGCCCGCTTTGACTAGCGGGACCTACGAGCAGTACTTC
CDR3: CASSEPALTSGTYEQYF

V: TRBV5-6
D: TRBD2
J: TRBJ2-7
DNA: TGTGCCAGCAGCTTAACGGGAGGTCTAATCTACGAGCAGTACTTC
CDR3: CASSLTGGLIYEQYF

V: TRBV27
D: NA
J: TRBJ2-7
DNA: TGTGCCAGCAGTTACGGGGTGGGGGGTGAGCAGTACTTC
CDR3: CASSYGVGGEQYF

V: TRBV2
D: NA
J: TRBJ2-3
DNA: TGTGCCAGCAGTGAAGAGGCAGGGGCGGGAGATACGCAGTATTTT
CDR3: CASSEEAGAGDTQYF

V: TRBV25-1
D: NA
J: TRBJ2-1
DNA: TGTGCCAGCAGTGAATCAACGCTAAAGCAGTTCTTC
CDR3: CASSESTLKQFF

V: TRBV19
D: NA
J: TRBJ2-7
DNA: TGTGCCACCAAAGGGACAAGGGAATCCTACGAGCAGTACTTC
CDR3: CATKGTRESYEQYF

V: TRBV5-4
D: NA
J: TRBJ2-3
DNA: TGTGCCAGCAGCTTGGGGGTTAGCGGAAGGGATACGCAGTATTTT
CDR3: CASSLGVSGRDTQYF

V: TRBV10-2
D: TRBD2
J: TRBJ2-3
DNA: TGCGCCAGCAGGGCCGATTCTATTAGCGGGAGTGCAGATACGCAGTATTTT
CDR3: CASRADSISGSADTQYF

V: TRBV5-5
D: NA
J: TRBJ2-7
DNA: TGTGCCAGCAACCCCGACAGTTTCTACGAGCAGTACTTC
CDR3: CASNPDSFYEQYF

V: TRBV7-7
D: TRBD1
J: TRBJ2-2
DNA: TGTGCCAGCAGCTCGACAGGGAGTGACACCGGGGAGCTGTTTTTT
CDR3: CASSSTGSDTGELFF

V: TRBV7-8
D: TRBD1
J: TRBJ2-5
DNA: TGTGCCAGCAGGCAGGGGGCCAGGGGGACACAAGAGACCCAGTACTTC
CDR3: CASRQGARGTQETQYF

V: TRBV27
D: NA
J: TRBJ1-2
DNA: TGTGCCAGCAGTCCTGGGGCTTATGGCTACACCTTC
CDR3: CASSPGAYGYTF

V: TRBV6-1
D: TRBD2
J: TRBJ2-7
DNA: TGTGCCAGCAGTGAGGCCAGCGGGGACCGGAACCAGTACTTC
CDR3: CASSEASGDRNQYF

V: TRBV6-1
D: NA
J: TRBJ2-7
DNA: TGTGCCAGCAGTGAAAGGGGATCCTACGAGCAGTACTTC
CDR3: CASSERGSYEQYF

V: TRBV6-5
D: NA
J: TRBJ1-3
DNA: TGTGCCAGCAGCAACCTGGCAGACTCTGGAAACACCATATATTTT
CDR3: CASSNLADSGNTIYF

V: TRBV5-1
D: TRBD1
J: TRBJ2-3
DNA: TGCGCCAGCAGCTTAGGACAGGGGGCAGATACGCAGTATTTT
CDR3: CASSLGQGADTQYF

V: TRBV2
D: TRBD1
J: TRBJ1-2
DNA: TGTGCCACCTGGGACTTAACAGGGGGCTTCCTAAAGGATGGCTACACCTTC
CDR3: CATWDLTGGFLKDGYTF

V: TRBV7-3
D: NA
J: TRBJ2-1
DNA: TGTGCCAGCAGCATTCGGGAGCAGGGTGAGCAGTTCTTC
CDR3: CASSIREQGEQFF

V: TRBV7-3
D: TRBD2
J: TRBJ2-1
DNA: TGTGCCAGCAGCGTAGCGGGAGAATATAATGAGCAGTTCTTC
CDR3: CASSVAGEYNEQFF

V: TRBV5-5
D: NA
J: TRBJ1-2
DNA: TGTGCCAGCAGCTTTGGCGGGGGTGGCTACACCTTC
CDR3: CASSFGGGGYTF

V: TRBV19
D: TRBD1
J: TRBJ1-2
DNA: TGTGCCAGTAGTATAGGCACAGGGGATGGGGGCTACACCTTC
CDR3: CASSIGTGDGGYTF

V: TRBV7-2
D: TRBD2
J: TRBJ2-3
DNA: TGTGCCAGCAGCATGCCTAGCGGGAGGGTGGGGGGTACGCAGTATTTT
CDR3: CASSMPSGRVGGTQYF

V: TRBV5-6
D: NA
J: TRBJ2-7
DNA: TGTGCCAGCAGCCGCCAGTTCGAGCAGTACTTC
CDR3: CASSRQFEQYF

V: TRBV6-5
D: NA
J: TRBJ1-1
DNA: TGTGCCAGCACCCAGGCACTCTCGAACACTGAAGCTTTCTTT
CDR3: CASTQALSNTEAFF

V: TRBV5-4
D: TRBD2
J: TRBJ2-3
DNA: TGTGCCAGCAGCTCGCAGCGGGAGGGCACAGATACGCAGTATTTT
CDR3: CASSSQREGTDTQYF

V: TRBV15
D: NA
J: TRBJ1-6
DNA: TGTGCCACCTCTCTGGACAGAGATAATTCACCCCTCCACTTT
CDR3: CATSLDRDNSPLHF

V: TRBV6-5
D: NA
J: TRBJ2-3
DNA: TGTGCCAGCAGTTACACAGGAGTAACAGATACGCAGTATTTT
CDR3: CASSYTGVTDTQYF